This TCR beta chain stems from a study of blood T cell repertoires in COVID-19. The repertoire was sequenced with immunoSEQ multiplex PCR; TCRdb's copy has only in-frame clones and lacks some. This sample yields roughly 400,000 clones, of which roughly nine tenths are seen a single time; around 1.1% belongs to the top ten. Germline loops: CDR1 SGHNT, CDR2 YYREEE (reference sequence). V dropped 0 bases and J dropped 6 bases, with 9 bases sitting between them. This CDR3 comprises 14 residues. The genes are TRBV5-4 and TRBJ2-2; D gene unclear. Sequenced input: PBMCs or T cells enriched from blood (not recorded which). The receptor was isolated from a young man who had recovered from COVID-19. CDR3 DNA sequence: TGTGCCAGCAGCTTGGCCCCCTCCCCCGGGGAGCTGTTTTTT. Residues: CASSLAPSPGELFF.